A single sample is the source of the 25 T cell receptor beta chains below, sequenced in a study of blood T cell repertoires in COVID-19. Some clones are missing from TCRdb's copy, which holds only in-frame ones; the method was immunoSEQ multiplex PCR. Of 250,000 to 300,000 clones in the sample, approximately 80% were seen once. The sequenced sample consisted of PBMCs or T cells enriched from blood (not recorded which). Receptor source: a middle-aged man who had been exposed to COVID-19.

This clone was counted once. The genes are TRBV5-1 and TRBJ2-7; the match to TRBD2 covers 9 bases. The CDR3 runs 16 residues. V lost 4 bases, J lost 2 bases, and 10 bases stayed unmatched. The germline V gene has CDR1 SGHRS and CDR2 YFSETQ. CDR3 nucleotide sequence: TGCGCCAGCAGCGAGCAAAGGCGGGAGGGCCCCTACGAGCAGTACTTC. Translated: CASSEQRREGPYEQYF. The complete variable domain, with remaining parts taken from reference TRBV5-1 and TRBJ2-7, reads KAGVTQTPRYLIKTRGQQVTLSCSPISGHRSVSWYQQTPGQGLQFLFEYFSETQRNKGNFPGRFSGRQFSNSRSEMNVSTLELGDSALYLCASSEQRREGPYEQYFGPGTRLTVT.

Details on this clone: Other DNA sequences in this sample translate to the same CDR3. The chain joins TRBV18 to TRBJ1-2, with TRBD1 matching over 7 bases. Looked up from germline, CDR1 is KGHSH and CDR2 is LQKENI. V shed 6 bases and J 3 bases; nucleotides not matched to a gene: 4. The CDR3 has 13 amino acids. This CDR3 is CASSQQGDYGYTF. DNA of the CDR3: TGTGCCAGCTCGCAGCAGGGGGACTATGGCTACACCTTC.

The chain carries TRBV15 and TRBJ2-5, with D tentatively TRBD2 (6 bases). CDR3 length: 13 amino acids. V lost 1 base, J lost 6 bases, and 9 bases lay in between. Germline V CDR1 and CDR2: LNHNV, YYDKDF (reference sequence). This chain's CDR3 is CATSRVGGKTQYF. In nucleotides, the CDR3 is TGTGCCACCAGCAGAGTCGGAGGGAAGACCCAGTACTTC.

The chain links TRBV12-3 or TRBV12-4 to TRBJ2-7; no reliable D call. The CDR3 loop spans 12 amino acids. Deletions cut 2 bases from V and 6 bases from J, with 8 bases between. The DNA for the CDR3 is TGTGCCAGCAGTTTATCGTCCAGCGAGCAGTACTTC. Residues: CASSLSSSEQYF.

This clone occurred once. This chain uses TRBV9 with TRBJ2-2, with 8 bases matching TRBD1. The CDR3 sequence is 17 residues long. The trim removed 4 bases at V and 7 bases at J, leaving 15 bases unmatched. CDR1 and CDR2 from the germline V gene are SGDLS and YYNGEE. The CDR3 region has the DNA TGTGCCAGCAGCTTAAGCCTCGGACAGGGTTTTAGCGGGGAGCTGTTTTTT. It encodes CASSLSLGQGFSGELFF. The full variable domain, in which reference TRBV9 and TRBJ2-2 provide the parts outside the CDR3, is DSGVTQTPKHLITATGQRVTLRCSPRSGDLSVYWYQQSLDQGLQFLIQYYNGEERAKGNILERFSAQQFPDLHSELNLSSLELGDSALYFCASSLSLGQGFSGELFFGEGSRLTVL.

This clone has a handful of counts. The chain carries TRBV5-1 and TRBJ2-7; D gene uncertain. V was pared by 7 bases and J by 1 base, with 18 bases between. The CDR3 has 15 residues. The germline V gene encodes CDR1 SGHRS and CDR2 YFSETQ. CDR3 sequence (DNA): TGCGCCAGCCGTTCCCGCTTCAGTCCTTCCTACGAGCAGTACTTC. Translating gives CASRSRFSPSYEQYF.

The chain has TRBV27 and TRBJ2-7, with D maybe TRBD1 (5 bases). The CDR3 length is 13 residues. With 4 bases removed from V and 1 base from J, the gap between germline ends came to 8 bases. Germline V lookup: CDR1 MNHEY, CDR2 SMNVEV (reference sequence). The CDR3 protein is CASSYGHSYEQYF. CDR3 coding DNA: TGTGCCAGCAGTTATGGACATTCCTACGAGCAGTACTTC.

Here the CDR3 reads CASSLKDRGRTDTQYF. The CDR3 DNA reads as TGTGCCAGCAGCTTAAAGGACAGGGGCCGCACAGATACGCAGTATTTT. This chain links TRBV11-3 with TRBJ2-3, with 9 bases identical to TRBD1. Trimming cost V 2 bases and J 1 base; bases outside gene matches: 4. This CDR3 spans 16 amino acids. The germline V gene has CDR1 SGHNT and CDR2 YENEEA. Filled out from reference TRBV11-3 and TRBJ2-3, the complete variable domain reads EAGVVQSPRYKIIEKKQPVAFWCNPISGHNTLYWYLQNLGQGPELLIRYENEEAVDDSQLPKDRFSAERLKGVDSTLKIQPAELGDSAVYLCASSLKDRGRTDTQYFGPGTRLTVL.

The CDR3, as DNA: TGTGCCAGCAGCGGGAACAGGGGCACTGGCTACACCTTC. This encodes CASSGNRGTGYTF. The chain carries TRBV9 and TRBJ1-2; 7 bases map to TRBD1. The CDR3 runs to 13 residues. Germline V gene data show CDR1 as SGDLS and CDR2 as YYNGEE. The trim removed 3 bases at V and 7 bases at J, leaving 6 bases unmatched.

The chain carries TRBV7-9 and TRBJ1-1, with 7 nucleotides matching TRBD1. The V and J ends lost 5 bases and 4 bases, in that order; junction bases with no gene match: 7. CDR1 SEHNR and CDR2 FQNEAQ come from the germline V gene (reference sequence). This CDR3 contains 14 residues. CDR3 sequence reads: CASSLGQESTEAFF. DNA of the CDR3: TGTGCCAGCAGCCTTGGACAGGAGAGCACTGAAGCTTTCTTT.

The genes are TRBV19 and TRBJ2-3; 12 nucleotides match TRBD1. After removal of 5 bases from V and 6 bases from J, the junction contained 6 bases not matched to a gene. Looked up from germline, CDR1 is LNHDA and CDR2 is SQIVND (reference sequence). The CDR3 loop spans 15 amino acids. The DNA for the CDR3 is TGTGCCAGTAGTCTGGGACAGGGGGCAGGGGATACGCAGTATTTT. The encoded protein is CASSLGQGAGDTQYF.

The chain uses TRBV3-1 (or the pseudogene TRBV3-2) and TRBJ2-1; 12 nucleotides line up with TRBD2. The germline V gene encodes CDR1 LGHDT and CDR2 YNNKEL (reference sequence). V trimming: 4 bases; J trimming: 9 bases; junction bases outside the gene matches: 7. CDR3 length: 15 residues. CDR3 amino acids: CASSPRLAGVGEQFF. The DNA for the CDR3 is TGTGCCAGCAGCCCTAGACTAGCGGGAGTGGGTGAGCAGTTCTTC.

Note on this clone: In the same sample, other DNA sequences code for this CDR3. Here the CDR3 DNA reads TGCAGCGTTGGAGGCCAAACGAACACCGGGGAGCTGTTTTTT. Amino acids: CSVGGQTNTGELFF. The chain links TRBV29-1 to TRBJ2-2; D gene unclear. Trimming took 4 bases from V and 0 from J, leaving 9 bases between them. CDR3 length equals 14 residues. Germline assignment: CDR1 SQVTM and CDR2 ANQGSEA.

This sequence joins TRBV11-2 and TRBJ2-5; TRBD1 is a possible D gene (6 bases). CDR1 and CDR2 (germline): SGHAT, FQNNGV. V dropped 3 bases and J dropped 0 bases, with 14 bases sitting between them. This CDR3 comprises 16 residues. Here the CDR3 DNA reads TGTGCCAGCAGCTTCAGCAGGGGCCGGTACCAAGAGACCCAGTACTTC. Protein sequence: CASSFSRGRYQETQYF.

This clone has a single count. V is TRBV6-5 and J is TRBJ2-3, with TRBD2 matching 8 bases. This CDR3 region has 12 residues. Germline V gene data show CDR1 as MNHEY and CDR2 as SVGAGI. V dropped 6 bases and J dropped 10; count of bases not matched to a gene: 6. The CDR3 protein is CASRSPGRAQYF. The CDR3 DNA is TGTGCCAGCAGATCACCCGGGAGGGCGCAGTATTTT.

V usage is TRBV7-2 and J usage is TRBJ2-1, with 8 nucleotides matching TRBD2. The CDR3 sequence is 12 residues long. Germline lookup yields CDR1 SGHTA and CDR2 FQGNSA. This CDR3 reads CSERETNNEQFF. The CDR3 DNA reads as TGTTCCGAGCGGGAGACGAACAATGAGCAGTTCTTC. Full variable domain (rest looked up from reference TRBV7-2 and TRBJ2-1): GAGVSQSPSNKVTEKGKDVELRCDPISGHTALYWYRQSLGQGLEFLIYFQGNSAPDKSGLPSDRFSAERTGGSVSTLTIQRTQQEDSAVYLCSERETNNEQFFGPGTRLTVL.

The chain couples TRBV24-1 to TRBJ2-1; 8 bases match TRBD1. The CDR3 consists of 14 residues. Germline loops: CDR1 KGHDR, CDR2 SFDVKD. The ends lost 9 bases at V and 4 bases at J; junction bases unmatched: 7. CDR3 amino acids: CATRGTGGYNEQFF. The CDR3, as DNA: TGTGCCACCCGGGGGACAGGAGGGTACAATGAGCAGTTCTTC.

Turning to this clone: The conserved phenylalanine or tryptophan normally closing the CDR3 is absent here, so this likely arose from a read error. The limits of the CDR3 on the DNA are not certain, so only TCRdb's listed CDR3 is given. The chain recombines TRBV10-2 with TRBJ2-7; the table gives TRBD2 as D, unverified against the DNA. The CDR3 length equals 11 residues, ends included. Germline values: CDR1 WSHSY, CDR2 SAAADI. CDR3 sequence reads: CASRGTGTSIL.

This clone turned up a few times. The CDR3 loop is CAWSIGQGHNYGYTF. CDR3 nucleotides: TGTGCCTGGAGTATAGGACAGGGTCATAACTATGGCTACACCTTC. This chain uses TRBV30 with TRBJ1-2; the match to TRBD1 covers 8 bases. V lost 2 bases, J lost 1 base, and 6 bases stayed unmatched. The CDR3 loop spans 15 amino acids. Germline CDR1 GTSNPN, CDR2 SVGIG (reference sequence). Together with reference TRBV30 and TRBJ1-2, the CDR3 gives the full variable domain: SQTIHQWPATLVQPVGSPLSLECTVEGTSNPNLYWYRQAAGRGLQLLFYSVGIGQISSEVPQNLSASRPQDRQFILSSKKLLLSDSGFYLCAWSIGQGHNYGYTFGSGTRLTVV.

The chain employs TRBV9 and TRBJ1-1; 7 nucleotides align to TRBD1. This CDR3 has 14 amino acids. V lost 3 bases to trimming and J lost 1 base; unmatched junction nucleotides: 3. The V gene's germline CDR1 is SGDLS and CDR2 YYNGEE. Written as DNA, the CDR3 is TGTGCCAGCAGCGGAGGGACAGAGAACACTGAAGCTTTCTTT. Its protein product is CASSGGTENTEAFF.

The V call is TRBV5-1, the J call TRBJ2-3; D is uncertain. The CDR3 consists of 15 residues. CDR1 and CDR2 (germline): SGHRS, YFSETQ. V was shortened by 1 base and J by 6 bases, with 15 bases between the two germline ends. Written as DNA, the CDR3 is TGCGCCAGCAGCTTGCGGGTATCGCAGAGGGATACGCAGTATTTT. Translating gives CASSLRVSQRDTQYF.

The V and J genes are TRBV5-4 and TRBJ2-6, with 8 bases aligning to TRBD1. The CDR3 totals 18 residues. The junction had 11 bases not matched to a gene; V was cut back by 6 bases and J by 0 bases. Germline values: CDR1 SGHNT, CDR2 YYREEE (reference sequence). The CDR3 coding sequence is TGTGCCAGCACCCCTAGGCGGACAGGGAACTCTGGGGCCAACGTCCTGACTTTC. It encodes CASTPRRTGNSGANVLTF.

V gene TRBV5-1 combines with J gene TRBJ1-6; D perhaps matches TRBD1 (6 bases). Germline V lookup: CDR1 SGHRS, CDR2 YFSETQ. V was shortened by 0 bases and J by 10 bases, with 8 bases between the two germline ends. The CDR3 contains 13 residues. CDR3 region: CASSLVGTSPLHF. The CDR3 nucleotides are TGCGCCAGCAGCTTGGTGGGGACATCACCCCTCCACTTT.

The chain recombines TRBV12-3 or TRBV12-4 with TRBJ1-2; no clear D gene. V was cut by 1 base and J by 13 bases, with 13 bases left in between. CDR3 length: 12 residues. As DNA, the CDR3 is TGTGCCAGCAGTTTAGGTACGAGAGGGCTCACCTTC. Translated, it gives CASSLGTRGLTF.

The chain recombines TRBV18 with TRBJ1-5; tentatively, D is TRBD1 (6 bases). Trimming pared 2 bases from V and 7 bases from J, leaving 15 bases between. The CDR3 totals 15 residues. The germline V gene encodes CDR1 KGHSH and CDR2 LQKENI. The CDR3 DNA follows: TGTGCCAGCTCACCAGCCGGGAACAGGGAACAGCCCCAGCATTTT. It translates to CASSPAGNREQPQHF.